This T cell receptor beta chain appears in the sequencing data of a study of T cells in Graves' hyperthyroidism and ophthalmopathy. This clonotype occurred a few times. Germline CDR1 is MGHDK and CDR2 is SYGVNS. The CDR3 covers 11 residues. The germline V and J ends were trimmed by 6 bases and 4 bases, with 7 bases remaining between them. RNA transcripts served as the template for amplifying TCR beta CDR3 regions. The TCR CDR3 was amplified in a first-round RT-PCR using the HTBI primer set. TCRdb processed the multiplex PCR reads anew with MiXCR; each CDR3 protein has one entry. The sample shows about 400,000 distinct CDR3 sequences, about 15% of them seen only once.

The sample consisted of blood. The genes are TRBV25-1 and TRBJ2-7, with a possible D match to TRBD1 (5 bases). The receptor comes from a woman between 25 and 40 years old with Graves' hyperthyroidism. The DNA of the CDR3 is TGTGCCAGCAGGACAGCATACGAGCAGTACTTC. It specifies CASRTAYEQYF.